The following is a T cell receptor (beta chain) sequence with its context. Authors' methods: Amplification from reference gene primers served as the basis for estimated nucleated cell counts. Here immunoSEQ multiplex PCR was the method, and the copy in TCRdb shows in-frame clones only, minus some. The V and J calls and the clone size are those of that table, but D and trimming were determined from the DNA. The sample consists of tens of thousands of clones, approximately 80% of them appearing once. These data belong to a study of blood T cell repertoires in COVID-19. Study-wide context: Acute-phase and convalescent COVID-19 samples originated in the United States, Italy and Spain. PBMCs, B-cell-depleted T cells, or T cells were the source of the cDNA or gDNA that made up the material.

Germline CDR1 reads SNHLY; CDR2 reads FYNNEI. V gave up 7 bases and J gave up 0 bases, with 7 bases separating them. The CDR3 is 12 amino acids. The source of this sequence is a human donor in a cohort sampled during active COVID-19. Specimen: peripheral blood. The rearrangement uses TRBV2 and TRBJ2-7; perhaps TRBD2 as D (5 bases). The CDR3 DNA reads TGTGCCAGCACTGCGGGCTCCTACGAGCAGTACTTC. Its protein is CASTAGSYEQYF.